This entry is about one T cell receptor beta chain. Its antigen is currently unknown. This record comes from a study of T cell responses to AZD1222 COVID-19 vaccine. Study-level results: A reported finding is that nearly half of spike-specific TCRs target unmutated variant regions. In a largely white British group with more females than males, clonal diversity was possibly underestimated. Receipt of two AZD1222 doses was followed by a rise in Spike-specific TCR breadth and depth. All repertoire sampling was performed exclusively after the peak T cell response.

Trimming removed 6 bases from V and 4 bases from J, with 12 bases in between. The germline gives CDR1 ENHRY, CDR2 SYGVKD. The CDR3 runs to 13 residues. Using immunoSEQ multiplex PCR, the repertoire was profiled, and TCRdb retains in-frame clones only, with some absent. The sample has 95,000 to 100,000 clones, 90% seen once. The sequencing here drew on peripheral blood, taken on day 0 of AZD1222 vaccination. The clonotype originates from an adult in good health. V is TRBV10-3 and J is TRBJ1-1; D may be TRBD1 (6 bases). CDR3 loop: CAIRGGGATEAFF. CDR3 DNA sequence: TGTGCCATCAGGGGGGGCGGGGCCACTGAAGCTTTCTTT.